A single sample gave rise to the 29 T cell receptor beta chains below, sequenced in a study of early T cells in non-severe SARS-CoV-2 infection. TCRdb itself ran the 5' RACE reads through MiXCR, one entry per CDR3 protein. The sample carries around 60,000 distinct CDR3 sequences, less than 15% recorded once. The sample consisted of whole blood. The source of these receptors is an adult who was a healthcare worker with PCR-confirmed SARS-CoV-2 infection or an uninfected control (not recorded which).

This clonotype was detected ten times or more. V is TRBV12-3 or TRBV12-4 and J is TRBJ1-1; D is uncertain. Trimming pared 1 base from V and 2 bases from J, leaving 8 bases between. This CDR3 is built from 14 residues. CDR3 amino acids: CASSLVGSNTEAFF. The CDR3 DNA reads TGTGCCAGCAGTTTAGTGGGCAGTAACACTGAAGCTTTCTTT.

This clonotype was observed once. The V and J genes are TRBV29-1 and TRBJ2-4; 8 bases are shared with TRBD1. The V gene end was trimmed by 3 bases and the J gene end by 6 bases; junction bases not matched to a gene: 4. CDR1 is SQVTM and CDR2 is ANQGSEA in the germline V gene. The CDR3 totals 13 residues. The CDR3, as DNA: TGCAGCGTTGAGCCTGGACAGGGAAACATTCAGTACTTC. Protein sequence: CSVEPGQGNIQYF.

The CDR3 sequence is CASSPAGGRTGELFF. DNA for the CDR3: TGTGCCAGCAGCCCAGCAGGGGGCCGGACCGGGGAGCTGTTTTTT. V is TRBV5-4 and J is TRBJ2-2, with 8 bases matching TRBD1. The CDR3 has 15 amino acids. V shed 4 bases, J shed 5 bases, and the junction held 7 bases outside the gene matches. Germline V gives CDR1 SGHNT, CDR2 YYREEE (reference sequence).

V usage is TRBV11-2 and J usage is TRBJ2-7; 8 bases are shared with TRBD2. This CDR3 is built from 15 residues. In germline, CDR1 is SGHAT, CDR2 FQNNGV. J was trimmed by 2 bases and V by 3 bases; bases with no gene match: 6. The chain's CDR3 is CASSLIAGGPYEQYF. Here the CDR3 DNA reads TGTGCCAGCAGCTTGATTGCGGGGGGACCCTACGAGCAGTACTTC.

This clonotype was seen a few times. The CDR3, as DNA: TGCGCCAGCAGCCGCTCCGGGACAGGGAAACCTGAAGCTTTCTTT. This gives the protein CASSRSGTGKPEAFF. The chain recombines TRBV4-1 with TRBJ1-1, with TRBD1 matching over 9 bases. V was clipped by 4 bases and J by 6 bases; unmatched bases: 9. CDR1 is MGHRA and CDR2 is YSYEKL in the germline V gene. This CDR3 has 15 residues.

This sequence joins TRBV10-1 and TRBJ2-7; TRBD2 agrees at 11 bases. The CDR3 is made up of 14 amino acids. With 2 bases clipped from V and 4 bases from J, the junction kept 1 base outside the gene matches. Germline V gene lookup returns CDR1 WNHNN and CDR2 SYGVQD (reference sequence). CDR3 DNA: TGCGCCAGCAGTGAGGGGACTAGCGGATACGAGCAGTACTTC. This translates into CASSEGTSGYEQYF.

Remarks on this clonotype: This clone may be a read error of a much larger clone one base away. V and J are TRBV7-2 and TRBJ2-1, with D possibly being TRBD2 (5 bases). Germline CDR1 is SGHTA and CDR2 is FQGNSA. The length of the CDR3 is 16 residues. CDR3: CASNLALISSYNEQFF. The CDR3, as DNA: TGTGCCAGCAACTTAGCGCTTATCAGCTCCTACAATGAGCAGTTCTTC.

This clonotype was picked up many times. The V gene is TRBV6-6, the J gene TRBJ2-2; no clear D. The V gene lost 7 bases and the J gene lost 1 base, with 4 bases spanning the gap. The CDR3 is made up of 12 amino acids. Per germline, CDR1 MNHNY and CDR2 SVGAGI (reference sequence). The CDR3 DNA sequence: TGTGCCAGCACCGGGAACACCGGGGAGCTGTTTTTT. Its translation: CASTGNTGELFF.

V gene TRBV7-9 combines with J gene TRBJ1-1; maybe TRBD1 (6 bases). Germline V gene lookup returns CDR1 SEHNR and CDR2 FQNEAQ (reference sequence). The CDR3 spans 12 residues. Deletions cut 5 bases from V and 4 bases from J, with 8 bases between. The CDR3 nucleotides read TGTGCCAGCAGCCCGGACAGCACTGAAGCTTTCTTT. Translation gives CASSPDSTEAFF. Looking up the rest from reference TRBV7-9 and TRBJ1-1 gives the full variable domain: DTGVSQNPRHKITKRGQNVTFRCDPISEHNRLYWYRQTLGQGPEFLTYFQNEAQLEKSRLLSDRFSAERPKGSFSTLEIQRTEQGDSAMYLCASSPDSTEAFFGQGTRLTVV.

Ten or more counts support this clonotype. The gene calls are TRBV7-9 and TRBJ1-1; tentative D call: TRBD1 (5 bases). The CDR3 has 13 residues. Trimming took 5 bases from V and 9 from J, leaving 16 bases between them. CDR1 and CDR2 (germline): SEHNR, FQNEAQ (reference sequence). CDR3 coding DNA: TGTGCCAGCAGCCCCCAGGGACCGAACAAAGCTTTCTTT. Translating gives CASSPQGPNKAFF.

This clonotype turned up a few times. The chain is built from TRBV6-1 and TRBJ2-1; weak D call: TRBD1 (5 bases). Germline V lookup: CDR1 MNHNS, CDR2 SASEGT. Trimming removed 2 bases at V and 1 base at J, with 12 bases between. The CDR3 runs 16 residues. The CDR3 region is CASSEFGARSYNEQFF. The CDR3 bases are TGTGCCAGCAGTGAATTTGGGGCTAGATCCTACAATGAGCAGTTCTTC.

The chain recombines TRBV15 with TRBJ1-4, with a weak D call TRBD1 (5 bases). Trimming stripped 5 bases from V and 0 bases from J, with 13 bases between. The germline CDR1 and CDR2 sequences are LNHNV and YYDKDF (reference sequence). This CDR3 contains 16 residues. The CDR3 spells CATSYPGLATNEKLFF. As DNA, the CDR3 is TGTGCCACCAGCTACCCGGGACTCGCAACTAATGAAAAACTGTTTTTT.

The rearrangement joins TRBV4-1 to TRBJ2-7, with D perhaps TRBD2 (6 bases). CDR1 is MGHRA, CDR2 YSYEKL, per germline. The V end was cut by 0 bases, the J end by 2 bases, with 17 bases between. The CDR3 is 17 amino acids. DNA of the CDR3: TGCGCCAGCAGCCAAGATACGGCGGGGCGTCCGACCTACGAGCAGTACTTC. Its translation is CASSQDTAGRPTYEQYF.

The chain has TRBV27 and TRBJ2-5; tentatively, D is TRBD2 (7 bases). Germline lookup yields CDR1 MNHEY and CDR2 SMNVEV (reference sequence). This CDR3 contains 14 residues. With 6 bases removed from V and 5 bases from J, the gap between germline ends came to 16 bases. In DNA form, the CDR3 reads TGTGCCAGCAGCCAATTTGGGGGGGCTGAGACCCAGTACTTC. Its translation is CASSQFGGAETQYF.

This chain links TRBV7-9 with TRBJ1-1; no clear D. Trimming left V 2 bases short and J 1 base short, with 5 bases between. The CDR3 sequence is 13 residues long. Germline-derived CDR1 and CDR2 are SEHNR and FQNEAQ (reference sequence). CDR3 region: CASSLRANTEAFF. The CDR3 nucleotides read TGTGCCAGCAGCTTAAGGGCGAACACTGAAGCTTTCTTT.

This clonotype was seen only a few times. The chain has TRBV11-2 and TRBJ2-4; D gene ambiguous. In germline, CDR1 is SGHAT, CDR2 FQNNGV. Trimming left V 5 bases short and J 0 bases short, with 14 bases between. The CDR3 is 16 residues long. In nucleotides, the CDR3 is TGTGCCAGCAGCGACCTCAGCGCGCTAGCCAAAAACATTCAGTACTTC. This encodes CASSDLSALAKNIQYF.

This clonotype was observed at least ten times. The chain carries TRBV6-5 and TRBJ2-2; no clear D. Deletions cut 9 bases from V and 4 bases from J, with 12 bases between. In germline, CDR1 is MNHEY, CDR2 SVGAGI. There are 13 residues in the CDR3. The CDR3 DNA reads TGTGCCAGTACAAGGGCTCGCACCGGGGAGCTGTTTTTT. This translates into CASTRARTGELFF.

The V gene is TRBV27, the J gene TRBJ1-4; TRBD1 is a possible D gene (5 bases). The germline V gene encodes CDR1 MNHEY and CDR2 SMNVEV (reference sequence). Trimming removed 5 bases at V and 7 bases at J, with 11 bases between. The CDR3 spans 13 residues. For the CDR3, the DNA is TGTGCCAGCAGTCCCGGGGGTGGTGAAAAACTGTTTTTT. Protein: CASSPGGGEKLFF.

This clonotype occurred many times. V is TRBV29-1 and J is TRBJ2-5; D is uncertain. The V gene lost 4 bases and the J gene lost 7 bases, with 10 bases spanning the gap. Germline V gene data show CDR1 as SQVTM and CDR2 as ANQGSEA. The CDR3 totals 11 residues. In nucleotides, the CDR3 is TGCAGCGTTGGTCATATGGGGACCCAGTACTTC. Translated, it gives CSVGHMGTQYF.

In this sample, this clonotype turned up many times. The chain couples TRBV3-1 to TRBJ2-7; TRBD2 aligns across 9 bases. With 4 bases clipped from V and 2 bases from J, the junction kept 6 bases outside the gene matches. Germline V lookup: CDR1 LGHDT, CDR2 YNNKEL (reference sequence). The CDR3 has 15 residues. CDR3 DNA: TGTGCCAGCAGCCCCGACCAGCGGGGGGCCTACGAGCAGTACTTC. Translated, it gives CASSPDQRGAYEQYF.

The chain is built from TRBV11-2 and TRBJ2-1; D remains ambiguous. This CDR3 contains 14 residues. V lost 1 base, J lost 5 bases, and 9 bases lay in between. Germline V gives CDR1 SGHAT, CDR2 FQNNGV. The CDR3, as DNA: TGTGCCAGCAGCTTAGTGGCCAGACACAATGAGCAGTTCTTC. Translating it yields CASSLVARHNEQFF.

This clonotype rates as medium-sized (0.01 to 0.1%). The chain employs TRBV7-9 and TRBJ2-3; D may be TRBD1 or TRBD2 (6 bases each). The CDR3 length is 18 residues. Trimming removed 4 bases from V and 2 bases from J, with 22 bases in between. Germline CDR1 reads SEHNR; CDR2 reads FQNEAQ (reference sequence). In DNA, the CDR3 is TGTGCCAGCAGCTCTCCGAGGGGGGCAGGACCTCACACAGATACGCAGTATTTT. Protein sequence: CASSSPRGAGPHTDTQYF.

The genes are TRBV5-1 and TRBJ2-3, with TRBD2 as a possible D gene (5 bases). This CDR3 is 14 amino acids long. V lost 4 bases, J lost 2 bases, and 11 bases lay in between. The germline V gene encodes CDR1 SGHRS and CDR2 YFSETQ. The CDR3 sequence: CASSNGGLTDTQYF. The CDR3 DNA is TGCGCCAGCAGCAACGGCGGGCTCACAGATACGCAGTATTTT.

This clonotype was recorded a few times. The CDR3 DNA follows: TGTGCCAGCAGCCGGGCTTCGGGGGAGACCCAGTACTTC. Its protein product is CASSRASGETQYF. V usage is TRBV11-3 and J usage is TRBJ2-5, with D perhaps TRBD2 (5 bases). The CDR3 length is 13 residues. Trimming removed 5 bases from V and 5 bases from J, with 12 bases in between. Germline lookup yields CDR1 SGHNT and CDR2 YENEEA.

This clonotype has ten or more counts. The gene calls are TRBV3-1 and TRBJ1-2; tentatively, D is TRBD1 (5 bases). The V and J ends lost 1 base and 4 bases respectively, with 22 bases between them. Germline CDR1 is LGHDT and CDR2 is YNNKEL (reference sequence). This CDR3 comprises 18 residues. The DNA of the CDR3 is TGTGCCAGCAGCCAAGTTTTTAGTAGGGACGCTCCTCCCTATGGCTACACCTTC. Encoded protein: CASSQVFSRDAPPYGYTF.

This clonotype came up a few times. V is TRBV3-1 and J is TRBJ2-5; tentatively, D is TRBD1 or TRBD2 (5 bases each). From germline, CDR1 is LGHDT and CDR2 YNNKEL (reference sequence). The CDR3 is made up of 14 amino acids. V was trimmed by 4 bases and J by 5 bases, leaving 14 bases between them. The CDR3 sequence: CASSPDRDEETQYF. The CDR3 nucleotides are TGTGCCAGCAGCCCCGATCGGGACGAGGAGACCCAGTACTTC.

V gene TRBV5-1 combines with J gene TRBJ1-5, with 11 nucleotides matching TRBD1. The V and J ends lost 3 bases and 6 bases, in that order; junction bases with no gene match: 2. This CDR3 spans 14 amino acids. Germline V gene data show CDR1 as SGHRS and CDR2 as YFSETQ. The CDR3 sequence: CASSWTGGVQPQHF. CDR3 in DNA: TGCGCCAGCAGCTGGACAGGGGGCGTTCAGCCCCAGCATTTT. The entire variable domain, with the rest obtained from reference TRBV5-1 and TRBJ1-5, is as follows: KAGVTQTPRYLIKTRGQQVTLSCSPISGHRSVSWYQQTPGQGLQFLFEYFSETQRNKGNFPGRFSGRQFSNSRSEMNVSTLELGDSALYLCASSWTGGVQPQHFGDGTRLSIL.

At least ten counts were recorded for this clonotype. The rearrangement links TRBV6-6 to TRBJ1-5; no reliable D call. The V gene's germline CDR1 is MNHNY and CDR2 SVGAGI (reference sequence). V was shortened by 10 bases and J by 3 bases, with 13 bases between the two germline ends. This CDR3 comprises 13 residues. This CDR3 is CATRGVVNQPQHF. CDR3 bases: TGTGCCACCCGCGGAGTGGTCAATCAGCCCCAGCATTTT.

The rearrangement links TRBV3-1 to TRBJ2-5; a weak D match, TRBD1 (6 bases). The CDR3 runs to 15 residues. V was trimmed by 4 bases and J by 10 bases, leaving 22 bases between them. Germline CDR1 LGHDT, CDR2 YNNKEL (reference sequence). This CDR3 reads CASSPPTGVLKDQYF. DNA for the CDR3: TGTGCCAGCAGCCCCCCGACAGGCGTCCTAAAAGACCAGTACTTC.